Below, 19 T cell receptor beta chains from the same sample are listed, as sequenced in a study of chemoradiotherapy in HPV16-positive cancers. TCRdb's copy holds only in-frame clones and misses some; the assay was immunoSEQ multiplex PCR. The table records about 53,000 clones, 90% of them present only once. The sample was blood, taken from a patient who underwent chemoradiotherapy. The receptors come from a human donor with HPV-associated anogenital cancer.

CDR3 sequence (DNA): TGTGCCAGCAGCTTAGTCGGGGAGGGGGTTAATTCACCCCTCCACTTT. As protein: CASSLVGEGVNSPLHF. The genes are TRBV11-2 and TRBJ1-6; D is possibly TRBD1 (6 bases). V lost 1 base to trimming and J lost 6 bases, with 13 bases between them. The V gene's germline CDR1 is SGHAT and CDR2 FQNNGV. The CDR3 contains 16 residues.

The rearrangement joins TRBV4-3 to TRBJ2-2; unclear D gene. CDR3 size: 15 residues. Trimming removed 0 bases at V and 4 bases at J, with 9 bases between. CDR1 is LGHNA, CDR2 YSLEER, per germline. The CDR3 DNA sequence: TGCGCCAGCAGCCAAGATCGGAAAACCACCGGGGAGCTGTTTTTT. This gives the protein CASSQDRKTTGELFF.

V gene TRBV7-9 combines with J gene TRBJ1-1; no clear D gene. CDR1 and CDR2 (germline): SEHNR, FQNEAQ (reference sequence). CDR3 length: 11 residues. Trimming cost V 5 bases and J 8 bases, with 9 bases left between them. CDR3 residues: CASSLGGEAFF. The CDR3 bases are TGTGCCAGCAGCCTGGGAGGGGAAGCTTTCTTT.

The genes are TRBV2 and TRBJ2-5; D gene ambiguous. The CDR3 sequence is 13 residues long. V lost 10 bases, J lost 2 bases, and 14 bases lay in between. Germline CDR1 and CDR2: SNHLY and FYNNEI. The CDR3 coding sequence is TGTGCCACCCTGTCGTCCGTTCAAGAGACCCAGTACTTC. It translates to CATLSSVQETQYF.

The chain joins TRBV5-5 to TRBJ2-5; D ambiguous. Trimming left V 5 bases short and J 4 bases short, with 6 bases between. Germline assignment: CDR1 SGHKS and CDR2 YYEKEE (reference sequence). The CDR3 is made up of 11 amino acids. CDR3 DNA: TGTGCCAGCAGTGTAAGAGAGACCCAGTACTTC. Translated: CASSVRETQYF.

V usage is TRBV18 and J usage is TRBJ2-7, with no clear D. The CDR3 extends over 15 amino acids. Looked up from germline, CDR1 is KGHSH and CDR2 is LQKENI. V lost 1 base, J lost 0 bases, and 10 bases lay in between. CDR3 sequence (DNA): TGTGCCAGCTCACCACAGGATACAGTCTCCTACGAGCAGTACTTC. It encodes CASSPQDTVSYEQYF.

The V gene is TRBV9, the J gene TRBJ2-1, with 9 nucleotides matching TRBD2. V gave up 6 bases and J gave up 0 bases; unmatched junction bases: 4. The CDR3 is made up of 15 amino acids. CDR1 is SGDLS, CDR2 YYNGEE, per germline. The CDR3 nucleotides read TGTGCCAGCACTCTTAGCGGGAGCTCCTACAATGAGCAGTTCTTC. It is translated as CASTLSGSSYNEQFF. Drawing the rest from reference TRBV9 and TRBJ2-1, the complete variable domain is DSGVTQTPKHLITATGQRVTLRCSPRSGDLSVYWYQQSLDQGLQFLIQYYNGEERAKGNILERFSAQQFPDLHSELNLSSLELGDSALYFCASTLSGSSYNEQFFGPGTRLTVL.

J is TRBJ2-1 and V is TRBV5-1; tentative D call: TRBD2 (7 bases). Germline CDR1 reads SGHRS; CDR2 reads YFSETQ. The germline V and J ends were trimmed by 4 bases and 4 bases, with 24 bases remaining between them. The CDR3 sequence is 18 residues long. CDR3 protein: CASSPLGGPTSRYNEQFF. In nucleotides, the CDR3 is TGCGCCAGCAGCCCCCTCGGGGGGCCGACGAGTCGGTACAATGAGCAGTTCTTC.

The chain recombines TRBV2 with TRBJ2-5, with 7 bases matching TRBD1. The better agreement between TRBJ2-7 and the DNA end casts doubt on the J call. CDR3 length equals 14 residues. In germline, CDR1 is SNHLY, CDR2 FYNNEI. DNA for the CDR3: TGTGCCAGCAGGGACAGGTCTAGCTCCTACGAGCAGTACTTC. This gives the protein CASRDRSSSYEQYF.

The rearrangement uses TRBV29-1 and TRBJ1-1; 7 nucleotides line up with TRBD1. The CDR3 spans 14 residues. Germline V CDR1 and CDR2: SQVTM, ANQGSEA. J gave up 1 base and V 3 bases, and 5 bases lay outside the gene matches. The CDR3: CSVDKGAPNTEAFF. The DNA for the CDR3 is TGCAGCGTTGATAAGGGGGCCCCGAACACTGAAGCTTTCTTT.

This clone was detected only once. The V gene is TRBV11-2, the J gene TRBJ1-1; D perhaps matches TRBD1 (5 bases). V was clipped by 5 bases and J by 2 bases, with 21 bases between them. The length of the CDR3 is 17 residues. Germline V gives CDR1 SGHAT, CDR2 FQNNGV. The DNA for the CDR3 is TGTGCCAGCAGCCCCCTAAGGGGACGGACGTCAAACACTGAAGCTTTCTTT. Encoded protein: CASSPLRGRTSNTEAFF.

CDR3 loop: CASSKQTDPSGANVLTF. CDR3 coding DNA: TGTGCCAGCTCCAAACAGACAGATCCCTCTGGGGCCAACGTCCTGACTTTC. The gene calls are TRBV18 and TRBJ2-6, with a possible D match to TRBD1 (5 bases). V dropped 6 bases and J dropped 0 bases, with 15 bases sitting between them. The germline V gene encodes CDR1 KGHSH and CDR2 LQKENI. This CDR3 spans 17 amino acids. Full variable domain (missing parts from reference TRBV18 and TRBJ2-6): NAGVMQNPRHLVRRRGQEARLRCSPMKGHSHVYWYRQLPEEGLKFMVYLQKENIIDESGMPKERFSAEFPKEGPSILRIQQVVRGDSAAYFCASSKQTDPSGANVLTFGAGSRLTVL.

As to this clone: A read error is likely, as this CDR3 ends without the conserved phenylalanine or tryptophan. This chain connects TRBV18 to TRBJ1-2; a weak D match, TRBD1 (5 bases). The germline gives CDR1 KGHSH, CDR2 LQKENI. The germline V and J ends were trimmed by 3 bases and 8 bases, with 16 bases remaining between them. The CDR3 has 14 residues. The CDR3 loop is CASSPTAAIPGYTL. As DNA, the CDR3 is TGTGCCAGCTCACCGACAGCCGCCATTCCGGGCTACACCCTC.

The chain uses TRBV10-3 and TRBJ1-1, with D uncertain. This CDR3 has 13 amino acids. V shed 2 bases and J shed 2 bases, with 6 bases lying between them. Germline V gives CDR1 ENHRY, CDR2 SYGVKD. CDR3 in DNA: TGTGCCATCAGTGAGCCAGGTAACACTGAAGCTTTCTTT. Translation: CAISEPGNTEAFF.

The chain links TRBV30 to TRBJ2-7; TRBD2 agrees at 10 bases. Losses at the gene ends were 4 bases for V and 5 bases for J; bases not matched to a gene: 5. The CDR3 length is 13 residues. Germline assignment: CDR1 GTSNPN and CDR2 SVGIG (reference sequence). This CDR3 is CAWTGLARNEQYF. The CDR3 DNA sequence: TGTGCCTGGACGGGACTAGCGAGAAACGAGCAGTACTTC.

The rearrangement uses TRBV19 and TRBJ1-6; possibly TRBD1 for D (5 bases). V was shortened by 5 bases and J by 4 bases, with 9 bases between the two germline ends. This CDR3 spans 14 amino acids. Germline loops: CDR1 LNHDA, CDR2 SQIVND (reference sequence). The CDR3 loop reads CASSLGGYNSPLHF. The DNA for the CDR3 is TGTGCCAGTAGTCTCGGGGGGTATAATTCACCCCTCCACTTT.

The CDR3 spells CASGLKDRGHGEQYF. CDR3 sequence (DNA): TGTGCTAGTGGTTTGAAGGACAGGGGCCACGGCGAGCAGTACTTC. The rearrangement links TRBV12-5 to TRBJ2-7; 9 nucleotides align to TRBD1. The germline V gene has CDR1 LGHNT and CDR2 FRNRAP. The CDR3 totals 15 residues. J gave up 6 bases and V 2 bases, and 8 bases lay outside the gene matches.

This clone is a singleton in its sample. The chain uses TRBV5-6 and TRBJ2-3; D not resolved. V gave up 4 bases and J gave up 0 bases, with 9 bases separating them. Germline V gene data show CDR1 as SGHDT and CDR2 as YYEEEE. CDR3 length: 14 residues. The CDR3 reads CASSRPQSTDTQYF. The CDR3, as DNA: TGTGCCAGCAGCCGGCCCCAGAGCACAGATACGCAGTATTTT.

This chain connects TRBV10-1 to TRBJ2-3; possibly TRBD2 for D (5 bases). This CDR3 has 15 amino acids. Germline V lookup: CDR1 WNHNN, CDR2 SYGVQD (reference sequence). V lost 6 bases and J 2 bases, leaving 15 bases between the germline ends. The DNA of the CDR3 is TGCGCCAGCAGGTCAACCGGGAACCCCACAGATACGCAGTATTTT. Amino acids: CASRSTGNPTDTQYF.